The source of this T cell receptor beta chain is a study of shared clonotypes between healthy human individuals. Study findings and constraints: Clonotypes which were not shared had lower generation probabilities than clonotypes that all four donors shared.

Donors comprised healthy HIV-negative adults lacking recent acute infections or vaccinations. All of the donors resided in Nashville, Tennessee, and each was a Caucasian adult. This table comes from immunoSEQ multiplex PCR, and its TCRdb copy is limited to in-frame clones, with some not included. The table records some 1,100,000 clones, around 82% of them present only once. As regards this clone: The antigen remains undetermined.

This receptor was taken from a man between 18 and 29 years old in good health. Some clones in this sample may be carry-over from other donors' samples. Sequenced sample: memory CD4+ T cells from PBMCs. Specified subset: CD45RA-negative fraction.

For the CDR3, the DNA is TGTGCCAGCACGGCACTAGCGGGAGGGCCCTCGTGGGACAATGAGCAGTTCTTC. Translated, it gives CASTALAGGPSWDNEQFF. The J gene is TRBJ2-1, the V gene TRBV9, with 13 positions matching TRBD2. With 6 bases clipped from V and 5 bases from J, the junction kept 14 bases outside the gene matches. Germline-derived CDR1 and CDR2 are SGDLS and YYNGEE. The CDR3 has 18 amino acids.